The text below deals with one T cell receptor (beta chain). The data belong to a study of blood T cell repertoires in COVID-19. Study information: Sites in the United States, Italy and Spain provided acute and convalescent COVID-19 samples. Sources were T cells, B-cell-depleted T cells, or PBMCs; the material itself was cDNA or gDNA.

Method: immunoSEQ multiplex PCR; TCRdb's copy keeps in-frame clones and lacks some. In the table there are 200,000 to 300,000 clones, approximately 84% of which are singletons. CDR1 and CDR2 from the germline V gene are LGHDT and YNNKEL (reference sequence). V dropped 0 bases and J dropped 0 bases, with 15 bases sitting between them. This CDR3 contains 17 residues. Participants' own reports of clinical history determined their cohort assignment. The origin of this receptor is a woman between 40 and 55 years old with acute COVID-19. The rearrangement uses TRBV3-1 (or the pseudogene TRBV3-2) and TRBJ2-7, with a tentative D call TRBD2 (6 bases). Material for sequencing was PBMCs or T cells enriched from blood (not recorded which). The CDR3 reads CASSQDRRGPFSYEQYF. The CDR3 DNA reads as TGTGCCAGCAGCCAAGATAGGAGGGGACCATTCTCCTACGAGCAGTACTTC.